Shown below are 16 T cell receptor beta chains from a single sample sequenced in a study of T-cell memory formation after mild COVID-19. TCRdb reprocessed the 5' RACE reads via MiXCR and lists one record per CDR3 protein. The table lists roughly 200,000 distinct CDR3 sequences, around 20% of them singletons. Sequencing was performed on PBMCs or a T cell subset sorted from them (not recorded which). The origin of the receptors is an adult woman who had mild COVID-19 (a few samples of this study predate the infection). Cell type and time point are not known.

The gene calls are TRBV7-3 and TRBJ2-1, with D perhaps TRBD1 or TRBD2 (5 bases each). Germline CDR1 and CDR2: SGHTA and FQGTGA. The CDR3 contains 14 residues. V lost 3 bases and J 5 bases, leaving 11 bases between the germline ends. CDR3 loop: CASSLGPTNNEQFF. The CDR3 nucleotides are TGTGCCAGCAGCTTGGGACCGACGAACAATGAGCAGTTCTTC.

The V gene is TRBV18, the J gene TRBJ1-2; no reliable D call. Deletions cut 5 bases from V and 1 base from J, with 17 bases between. Germline V gene sequence: CDR1 KGHSH, CDR2 LQKENI. The length of the CDR3 is 16 residues. DNA for the CDR3: TGTGCCAGCTCATCGTCTAGCAGCAATGTTAACTATGGCTACACCTTC. Translating gives CASSSSSSNVNYGYTF.

This clonotype was counted a few times. J is TRBJ1-4 and V is TRBV7-2, with 7 bases identical to TRBD1. The CDR3 is 14 residues long. Germline V gene lookup returns CDR1 SGHTA and CDR2 FQGNSA. J gave up 4 bases and V 4 bases, and 3 bases lay outside the gene matches. The CDR3 region is CASSWGQNNEKLFF. The CDR3 DNA reads as TGTGCCAGCAGCTGGGGACAGAATAATGAAAAACTGTTTTTT.

The rearrangement links TRBV6-5 to TRBJ1-6; 9 nucleotides match TRBD1. The length of the CDR3 is 14 residues. V lost 6 bases, J lost 7 bases, and 4 bases stayed unmatched. Germline CDR1 MNHEY, CDR2 SVGAGI. The CDR3 sequence is CASRSTGGNSPLHF. The CDR3 DNA reads as TGTGCCAGCAGATCAACAGGGGGCAATTCACCCCTCCACTTT.

The J gene is TRBJ2-5, the V gene TRBV6-6; D remains unclear. V was clipped by 5 bases and J by 3 bases, with 7 bases between them. The germline gives CDR1 MNHNY, CDR2 SVGAGI (reference sequence). The CDR3 is 12 amino acids. In nucleotides, the CDR3 is TGTGCCAGCAGTGGACCGGAAGAGACCCAGTACTTC. This codes for CASSGPEETQYF.

The chain couples TRBV5-1 to TRBJ2-7; D might be TRBD1 or TRBD2, each matching 5 bases. Trimming removed 4 bases at V and 2 bases at J, with 16 bases between. The CDR3 is made up of 15 amino acids. Germline values: CDR1 SGHRS, CDR2 YFSETQ. The CDR3 DNA is TGCGCCAGCAGCCCCGGGACCGTAGATGCCTACGAGCAGTACTTC. As protein: CASSPGTVDAYEQYF. The full variable domain, completed using reference TRBV5-1 and TRBJ2-7, is KAGVTQTPRYLIKTRGQQVTLSCSPISGHRSVSWYQQTPGQGLQFLFEYFSETQRNKGNFPGRFSGRQFSNSRSEMNVSTLELGDSALYLCASSPGTVDAYEQYFGPGTRLTVT.

This chain connects TRBV14 to TRBJ1-6; D not resolved. The V end was cut by 4 bases, the J end by 2 bases, with 9 bases between. CDR3 length: 15 amino acids. Germline CDR1 reads SGHDN; CDR2 reads FVKESK. In DNA form, the CDR3 reads TGTGCCAGCAGCCCAGGCACCCCCTATAATTCACCCCTCCACTTT. This sequence encodes CASSPGTPYNSPLHF. Full variable domain (missing parts from reference TRBV14 and TRBJ1-6): EAGVTQFPSHSVIEKGQTVTLRCDPISGHDNLYWYRRVMGKEIKFLLHFVKESKQDESGMPNNRFLAERTGGTYSTLKVQPAELEDSGVYFCASSPGTPYNSPLHFGNGTRLTVT.

This chain links TRBV21-1 with TRBJ1-1. TRBV21-1 is designated a pseudogene. CDR3 size: 15 residues. CDR3 residues: CASSKEIPRPSEAFF. The CDR3 region has the DNA TGTGCCAGCAGCAAAGAAATTCCCAGGCCGTCCGAAGCTTTCTTT.

This clonotype appeared many times. CDR3 sequence: CASSLARAGYEQYF. CDR3 bases: TGTGCCAGCAGCTTAGCCCGAGCCGGATACGAGCAGTACTTC. The chain combines TRBV7-2 with TRBJ2-7; D is undetermined. The V end lost 0 bases, the J end lost 4 bases, and 10 bases lay between the germline ends. The germline V gene encodes CDR1 SGHTA and CDR2 FQGNSA. This CDR3 has 14 residues. The variable domain in full, completed from reference TRBV7-2 and TRBJ2-7, reads GAGVSQSPSNKVTEKGKDVELRCDPISGHTALYWYRQSLGQGLEFLIYFQGNSAPDKSGLPSDRFSAERTGGSVSTLTIQRTQQEDSAVYLCASSLARAGYEQYFGPGTRLTVT.

The V and J genes are TRBV6-5 and TRBJ2-7, with 7 bases matching TRBD1. The germline CDR1 and CDR2 sequences are MNHEY and SVGAGI. This CDR3 spans 13 amino acids. After removal of 6 bases from V and 2 bases from J, the junction contained 4 bases not matched to a gene. In DNA, the CDR3 is TGTGCCAGCAGCTCGACAGGGACCTACGAGCAGTACTTC. It specifies CASSSTGTYEQYF.

The genes are TRBV6-5 and TRBJ2-7; 8 bases are shared with TRBD1. CDR3 size: 14 residues. Germline trimming cut 4 bases from V and 6 bases from J; bases unmatched to any gene: 8. CDR1 and CDR2 (germline): MNHEY, SVGAGI. CDR3 in DNA: TGTGCCAGCAGTTTTGCAGACAGGGGAGGCGAGCAGTACTTC. Protein: CASSFADRGGEQYF.

This chain links TRBV5-1 with TRBJ2-7, with 8 bases matching TRBD1. The CDR3 runs to 14 residues. V lost 0 bases, J lost 5 bases, and 4 bases stayed unmatched. From germline, CDR1 is SGHRS and CDR2 YFSETQ. For the CDR3, the DNA is TGCGCCAGCAGCTTGGCGACAGGGGTGCACGAGCAGTACTTC. Protein product: CASSLATGVHEQYF.

This clonotype has only a few counts. V usage is TRBV5-1 and J usage is TRBJ2-1; 7 nucleotides agree with TRBD2. Unmatched junction bases numbered 2, after V lost 2 bases and J lost 3 bases. Germline-derived CDR1 and CDR2 are SGHRS and YFSETQ. The CDR3 has 14 amino acids. DNA for the CDR3: TGCGCCAGCAGCTTACCTAGCGGCTACAATGAGCAGTTCTTC. As protein: CASSLPSGYNEQFF.

This clonotype was picked up a small number of times. V is TRBV4-3 and J is TRBJ2-5; 12 bases align to TRBD2. Per germline, CDR1 LGHNA and CDR2 YSLEER. V shed 6 bases and J 5 bases; nucleotides not matched to a gene: 7. The CDR3 has 15 residues. In nucleotides, the CDR3 is TGCGCCAGCAGTCAGTCCCTAGCGGGAGGGGAGACCCAGTACTTC. Amino acids: CASSQSLAGGETQYF.

This clonotype was observed at least ten times. The V gene is TRBV4-2, the J gene TRBJ2-2, with D hard to call. Per the germline V gene, CDR1 is LGHNA and CDR2 is YNFKEQ. The CDR3 contains 16 residues. Trimming pared 1 base from V and 1 base from J, leaving 10 bases between. CDR3 loop: CASSQGDSRNTGELFF. In nucleotides, the CDR3 is TGTGCCAGCAGCCAAGGGGATAGCAGGAACACCGGGGAGCTGTTTTTT.

This clonotype was seen a few times. The DNA for the CDR3 is TGCGCCAGCAGCCAGCTGGGACAGGGGCACAATCAGCCCCAGCATTTT. Protein product: CASSQLGQGHNQPQHF. The chain uses TRBV4-1 and TRBJ1-5, with 10 bases matching TRBD1. Trimming at V came to 3 bases and at J to 3 bases, leaving 5 bases not matched to a gene. CDR3 length equals 16 residues. CDR1 and CDR2 (germline): MGHRA, YSYEKL.